These 7 T cell receptor beta chains originate from one sample sequenced in a study of T cells in Graves' hyperthyroidism and ophthalmopathy. What was amplified from RNA transcripts were TCR beta CDR3 regions. First-round RT-PCR targeting the TCR CDR3 was performed with the HTBI primer set. MiXCR, run by TCRdb on the multiplex PCR reads, gives a single entry per CDR3 protein. The profile shows 250,000 to 300,000 distinct CDR3 sequences, about 14% of them singletons. Sequenced material: blood. The receptors originated from a woman aged 35 to 49 with Graves' hyperthyroidism that later progressed to Graves' ophthalmopathy.

This clonotype showed up just a few times. The V gene is TRBV11-2, the J gene TRBJ1-4; D gene unclear. The CDR3 is 14 residues long. V dropped 7 bases and J dropped 0 bases, with 9 bases sitting between them. In germline, CDR1 is SGHAT, CDR2 FQNNGV. The CDR3 DNA follows: TGTGCCAGCAAAAGGGCTGCAACTAATGAAAAACTGTTTTTT. Translating gives CASKRAATNEKLFF.

The rearrangement uses TRBV20-1 and TRBJ2-1, with D perhaps matching TRBD1 (6 bases). The CDR3 spans 14 residues. V was pared by 3 bases and J by 2 bases, with 11 bases between. The germline gives CDR1 DFQATT, CDR2 SNEGSKA (reference sequence). The CDR3 reads CSARYRVTYNEQFF. CDR3 sequence (DNA): TGCAGTGCTAGGTACAGGGTCACCTACAATGAGCAGTTCTTC.

There are many counts of this clonotype. V is TRBV28 and J is TRBJ2-7; D remains unclear. The CDR3 has 13 residues. Deletions cut 7 bases from V and 2 bases from J, with 12 bases between. Germline CDR1 reads MDHEN; CDR2 reads SYDVKM. The CDR3, as DNA: TGTGCCAGCACAACCGGGTTCCCCTACGAGCAGTACTTC. Translating it yields CASTTGFPYEQYF.

This clonotype was recorded at least ten times. V and J are TRBV18 and TRBJ1-1; possibly TRBD1 for D (6 bases). The germline V gene has CDR1 KGHSH and CDR2 LQKENI. CDR3 size: 14 residues. The V end was cut by 0 bases, the J end by 7 bases, with 12 bases between. CDR3 DNA sequence: TGTGCCAGCTCACCACCATCCCAGGGGATTGAAGCTTTCTTT. Amino acids: CASSPPSQGIEAFF.

This clonotype was observed at least ten times. The chain recombines TRBV19 with TRBJ2-7; 7 bases line up with TRBD1. J lost 0 bases, V lost 5 bases, and 10 bases had no gene match. Germline values: CDR1 LNHDA, CDR2 SQIVND (reference sequence). The CDR3 loop spans 16 amino acids. The DNA for the CDR3 is TGTGCCAGTAGTTCCCGACAGGGTGCTTTCTCCTACGAGCAGTACTTC. This translates into CASSSRQGAFSYEQYF.

The chain couples TRBV14 to TRBJ1-2, with a weak D call TRBD1 (5 bases). Trimming stripped 4 bases from V and 8 bases from J, with 17 bases between. The germline V gene has CDR1 SGHDN and CDR2 FVKESK. The CDR3 extends over 14 amino acids. This CDR3 is CASSPFGHVLGYTF. CDR3 DNA: TGTGCCAGCAGCCCTTTTGGACATGTTCTAGGCTACACCTTC.

This clonotype was found many times. The CDR3 sequence: CASSLDSLSTYNEQFF. Written as DNA, the CDR3 is TGTGCCAGCAGCTTGGACAGCTTATCGACCTACAATGAGCAGTTCTTC. The gene calls are TRBV7-3 and TRBJ2-1; D may be TRBD1 (6 bases). The length of the CDR3 is 16 residues. The ends were cut back, 3 bases at V and 2 bases at J, with 14 bases in the middle. The germline CDR1 and CDR2 sequences are SGHTA and FQGTGA.